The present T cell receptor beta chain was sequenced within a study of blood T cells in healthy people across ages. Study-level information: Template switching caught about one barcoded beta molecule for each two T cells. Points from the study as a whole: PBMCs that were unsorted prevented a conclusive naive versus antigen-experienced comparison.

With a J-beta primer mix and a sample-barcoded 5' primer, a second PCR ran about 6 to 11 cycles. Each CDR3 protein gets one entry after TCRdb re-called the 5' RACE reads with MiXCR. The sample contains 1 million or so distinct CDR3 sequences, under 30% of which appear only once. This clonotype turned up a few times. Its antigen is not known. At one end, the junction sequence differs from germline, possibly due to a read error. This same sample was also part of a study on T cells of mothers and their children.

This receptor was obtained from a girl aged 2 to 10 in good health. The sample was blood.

The chain's CDR3 is CASLSEHYGHTF. The CDR3 coding sequence is TGTGCCAGCCTTTCGGAGCACTATGGCCACACCTTC. The rearrangement links TRBV28 to TRBJ1-2; no firm D call. Germline V gene lookup returns CDR1 MDHEN and CDR2 SYDVKM. This CDR3 is built from 12 residues.